Below are 17 T cell receptor beta chains sequenced from a single sample in a study of blood T cell repertoires in COVID-19 (dated by TCRdb to 2020 to 2022). The method was the immunoSEQ multiplex PCR assay. TCRdb stores this immuneACCESS table with in-frame sequences only. Part of the clones is absent; in the studies checked, under half of the shortfall reflects unresolved V genes, and no reason is known for the rest. Counted in this sample were 95,000 to 120,000 clones; 85% of them appeared once. 13% of the sample is taken by the ten largest. The sample consisted of peripheral blood. All receptors come from a human donor in a cohort sampled during active COVID-19.

This chain links TRBV2 with TRBJ1-5, with 7 bases fitting TRBD1. The CDR3 runs to 13 residues. CDR1 SNHLY and CDR2 FYNNEI come from the germline V gene. Losses at the gene ends were 6 bases for V and 5 bases for J; bases not matched to a gene: 4. The CDR3 here is CASSFTGDQPQHF. DNA for the CDR3: TGTGCCAGCAGCTTTACAGGGGATCAGCCCCAGCATTTT.

This clone was detected only a few times. V and J are TRBV6-6 and TRBJ1-1; D is unclear. The germline V gene encodes CDR1 MNHNY and CDR2 SVGAGI (reference sequence). CDR3 size: 14 residues. V gave up 0 bases and J gave up 7 bases, with 12 bases separating them. CDR3 DNA sequence: TGTGCCAGCAGTTACTCCCCGGGGAATGGTGAAGCTTTCTTT. As protein: CASSYSPGNGEAFF.

This clone was picked up one time. This chain joins TRBV5-1 and TRBJ1-1; 7 bases agree with TRBD1. From germline, CDR1 is SGHRS and CDR2 YFSETQ. The junction had 3 bases not matched to a gene; V was cut back by 3 bases and J by 1 base. The CDR3 is made up of 14 amino acids. CDR3 nucleotide sequence: TGCGCCAGCAGCTCGACAGGGAGGAACACTGAAGCTTTCTTT. It specifies CASSSTGRNTEAFF.

This clone was seen a single time. This sample also contains other DNA sequences that code for the same CDR3. The V and J genes are TRBV11-2 and TRBJ1-2; 8 bases are shared with TRBD1. Germline V lookup: CDR1 SGHAT, CDR2 FQNNGV. Trimming cost V 3 bases and J 5 bases; bases outside gene matches: 2. This CDR3 has 13 residues. Here the CDR3 reads CASSLDREYGYTF. The CDR3 DNA sequence: TGTGCCAGCAGCTTGGACAGGGAATATGGCTACACCTTC.

This chain links TRBV5-1 with TRBJ1-2; 9 nucleotides align to TRBD1. V lost 4 bases and J lost 7; bases outside the gene matches: 11. The CDR3 loop spans 15 amino acids. Per the germline V gene, CDR1 is SGHRS and CDR2 is YFSETQ. This CDR3 is CASSKNRDRAPGYTF. In DNA, the CDR3 is TGCGCCAGCAGCAAAAACCGGGACAGGGCCCCTGGCTACACCTTC. The complete variable domain, with remaining parts taken from reference TRBV5-1 and TRBJ1-2, reads KAGVTQTPRYLIKTRGQQVTLSCSPISGHRSVSWYQQTPGQGLQFLFEYFSETQRNKGNFPGRFSGRQFSNSRSEMNVSTLELGDSALYLCASSKNRDRAPGYTFGSGTRLTVV.

The chain couples TRBV9 to TRBJ2-3, with 9 bases that match TRBD2. This CDR3 contains 17 residues. The V gene end was trimmed by 1 base and the J gene end by 3 bases; junction bases not matched to a gene: 9. Germline V gene sequence: CDR1 SGDLS, CDR2 YYNGEE. Here the CDR3 DNA reads TGTGCCAGCAGCGTATCCCCAGGCGGGGGGGCGACAGATACGCAGTATTTT. The encoded protein is CASSVSPGGGATDTQYF.

This chain uses TRBV6-2 or TRBV6-3 with TRBJ1-5; TRBD1 matches 12 bases. V gave up 5 bases and J gave up 0 bases; unmatched junction bases: 2. Germline-derived CDR1 and CDR2 are MNHEY and SVGEGT. There are 16 residues in the CDR3. The CDR3 loop is CASSRDRGHSNQPQHF. CDR3 bases: TGTGCCAGCAGTAGGGACAGGGGGCATAGCAATCAGCCCCAGCATTTT.

This chain connects TRBV7-3 to TRBJ2-3; 7 nucleotides align to TRBD2. Germline assignment: CDR1 SGHTA and CDR2 FQGTGA. Losses at the gene ends were 5 bases for V and 8 bases for J; bases not matched to a gene: 4. CDR3 length: 12 residues. The CDR3 sequence is CASSASGGTQYF. CDR3 DNA: TGTGCCAGCAGCGCTTCGGGGGGTACGCAGTATTTT.

The chain links TRBV24-1 to TRBJ2-2; TRBD1 might be the D (5 bases). CDR1 is KGHDR, CDR2 SFDVKD, per germline. The CDR3 loop spans 16 amino acids. V lost 4 bases and J lost 0, with 11 bases in between. CDR3 sequence: CATSELTATNTGELFF. CDR3 sequence (DNA): TGTGCCACCAGTGAACTGACAGCTACGAACACCGGGGAGCTGTTTTTT.

Many counts were recorded for this clone. V gene TRBV9 combines with J gene TRBJ2-2; a weak D match, TRBD2 (5 bases). Per the germline V gene, CDR1 is SGDLS and CDR2 is YYNGEE. V lost 0 bases and J 7 bases, leaving 10 bases between the germline ends. The CDR3 covers 14 residues. The CDR3 spells CASSVAIGVGELFF. DNA of the CDR3: TGTGCCAGCAGCGTAGCAATCGGGGTCGGGGAGCTGTTTTTT.

Remarks on this clone: Other DNA sequences in the sample encode the same CDR3. This chain links TRBV15 with TRBJ1-2, with D possibly TRBD1 on 5 matching bases. CDR1 and CDR2 (germline): LNHNV, YYDKDF (reference sequence). The ends were cut back, 0 bases at V and 4 bases at J, with 6 bases in the middle. There are 13 residues in the CDR3. Written as DNA, the CDR3 is TGTGCCACCAGCAGAGACAGGGTCTATGGCTACACCTTC. Amino acid sequence: CATSRDRVYGYTF.

This chain joins TRBV5-1 and TRBJ2-3; 10 bases align to TRBD2. This CDR3 is 16 amino acids long. Germline V gene sequence: CDR1 SGHRS, CDR2 YFSETQ. Unmatched junction bases numbered 6, after V lost 2 bases and J lost 3 bases. CDR3 amino acids: CASSFSSGGATDTQYF. The CDR3 DNA reads as TGCGCCAGCAGCTTTTCGAGCGGGGGGGCGACAGATACGCAGTATTTT. Drawing the rest from reference TRBV5-1 and TRBJ2-3, the complete variable domain is KAGVTQTPRYLIKTRGQQVTLSCSPISGHRSVSWYQQTPGQGLQFLFEYFSETQRNKGNFPGRFSGRQFSNSRSEMNVSTLELGDSALYLCASSFSSGGATDTQYFGPGTRLTVL.

The chain combines TRBV7-9 with TRBJ2-1, with D maybe TRBD1 (6 bases). Trimming took off 5 bases at V and 6 bases at J, with 17 bases between the two ends. The CDR3 length is 15 residues. The germline V gene encodes CDR1 SEHNR and CDR2 FQNEAQ (reference sequence). DNA of the CDR3: TGTGCCAGCAGCCATTATGGGGACATAGGCAATGAGCAGTTCTTC. Translation: CASSHYGDIGNEQFF. Full variable domain (outside the CDR3, taken from reference TRBV7-9 and TRBJ2-1): DTGVSQNPRHKITKRGQNVTFRCDPISEHNRLYWYRQTLGQGPEFLTYFQNEAQLEKSRLLSDRFSAERPKGSFSTLEIQRTEQGDSAMYLCASSHYGDIGNEQFFGPGTRLTVL.

This chain joins TRBV11-2 and TRBJ2-5, with TRBD1 matching 8 bases. Unmatched junction bases numbered 10, after V lost 8 bases and J lost 5 bases. Germline CDR1 SGHAT, CDR2 FQNNGV. There are 14 residues in the CDR3. The CDR3 loop is CASGDRYPEETQYF. The CDR3 DNA sequence: TGTGCCAGCGGGGACAGGTACCCCGAGGAGACCCAGTACTTC.

V usage is TRBV7-9 and J usage is TRBJ1-5; TRBD1 is a possible D gene (6 bases). Trimming took 5 bases from V and 3 from J, leaving 14 bases between them. Per germline, CDR1 SEHNR and CDR2 FQNEAQ (reference sequence). This CDR3 has 15 residues. The CDR3 region is CASSPQGRNNQPQHF. In DNA, the CDR3 is TGTGCCAGCAGCCCACAGGGCCGAAACAATCAGCCCCAGCATTTT. Using reference TRBV7-9 and TRBJ1-5 for the parts outside the CDR3, the full variable domain is DTGVSQNPRHKITKRGQNVTFRCDPISEHNRLYWYRQTLGQGPEFLTYFQNEAQLEKSRLLSDRFSAERPKGSFSTLEIQRTEQGDSAMYLCASSPQGRNNQPQHFGDGTRLSIL.

The V call is TRBV7-2, the J call TRBJ2-1; weak D call: TRBD2 (5 bases). The CDR3 length is 19 residues. Germline V gives CDR1 SGHTA, CDR2 FQGNSA. Deletions cut 0 bases from V and 5 bases from J, with 23 bases between. Here the CDR3 reads CASSLAEGNRRRGNNEQFF. In nucleotides, the CDR3 is TGTGCCAGCAGCTTAGCTGAGGGCAACCGTAGACGAGGAAACAATGAGCAGTTCTTC. The full variable domain, its missing parts supplied by reference TRBV7-2 and TRBJ2-1, is GAGVSQSPSNKVTEKGKDVELRCDPISGHTALYWYRQSLGQGLEFLIYFQGNSAPDKSGLPSDRFSAERTGGSVSTLTIQRTQQEDSAVYLCASSLAEGNRRRGNNEQFFGPGTRLTVL.

J is TRBJ2-2 and V is TRBV5-1; 8 positions match TRBD1. The V gene's germline CDR1 is SGHRS and CDR2 YFSETQ. The CDR3 contains 16 residues. The V gene end was trimmed by 4 bases and the J gene end by 0 bases; junction bases not matched to a gene: 5. The CDR3 reads CASSPEGQANTGELFF. DNA of the CDR3: TGCGCCAGCAGCCCGGAGGGACAGGCGAACACCGGGGAGCTGTTTTTT.